This TCR beta chain was recorded in a study of identical twins. There are a few counts of this clonotype. The antigen is not known. Everyone who gave samples was a healthy Caucasian. Study-wide points: Zero-insertion analyses might be partly confounded by invariant T cells like MAIT and iNKT. Its conclusions, products of cross-sectional statistical analysis, did not come from following the same donors.

TCRdb processed the 5' RACE reads anew with MiXCR; each CDR3 protein has one entry. The table has 420,000 or so distinct CDR3 sequences, about a fifth seen once. Germline V lookup: CDR1 DFQATT, CDR2 SNEGSKA (reference sequence). V dropped 5 bases and J dropped 7 bases, with 17 bases sitting between them. The CDR3 consists of 13 residues. Source material: naive T cells sorted from blood. This clonotype was sampled from a man aged 50-59 years in good health. The chain is built from TRBV20-1 and TRBJ1-1, with D possibly being TRBD1 (5 bases). The CDR3 nucleotides read TGCAGTGCTCCTCTCGGGACTGTTGGTGAAGCTTTCTTT. Encoded protein: CSAPLGTVGEAFF.